The 27 T cell receptor beta chains in this list originate from one sample, sequenced in a study of Graves' ophthalmopathy and Graves' hyperthyroidism. The sequenced template was RNA, covering the TCR beta CDR3 region. HTBI-primed first-round RT-PCR preceded second-round multiplex PCR. Each CDR3 protein gets one entry after TCRdb re-called the multiplex PCR reads with MiXCR. The sample includes around 590,000 distinct CDR3 sequences, approximately 35% of them seen just once. Sequenced input: peripheral blood or thyroid tissue (not recorded which). The receptors were sampled from an adult man with Graves' hyperthyroidism.

Only a few counts were recorded for this clonotype. The CDR3 DNA reads as TGTGCCAGCAGCGTAGGATCGGGGGGAAGCGCAGATACGCAGTATTTT. Its protein is CASSVGSGGSADTQYF. V is TRBV9 and J is TRBJ2-3; 7 nucleotides match TRBD2. V shed 0 bases, J shed 4 bases, and the junction held 8 bases outside the gene matches. The CDR3 is made up of 16 amino acids. Germline V CDR1 and CDR2: SGDLS, YYNGEE.

This clonotype was seen repeatedly, ten times or more. The V gene is TRBV11-2, the J gene TRBJ1-2, with unresolved D. V lost 1 base, J lost 7 bases, and 10 bases lay in between. The germline CDR1 and CDR2 sequences are SGHAT and FQNNGV. The CDR3 loop spans 13 amino acids. The CDR3 here is CASSLVAGPGYTF. The CDR3 region has the DNA TGTGCCAGCAGCTTAGTTGCTGGGCCTGGCTACACCTTC.

V and J are TRBV20-1 and TRBJ2-5; D might be TRBD1 (5 bases). The CDR3 sequence is 14 residues long. Germline V CDR1 and CDR2: DFQATT, SNEGSKA (reference sequence). V was shortened by 6 bases and J by 9 bases, with 23 bases between the two germline ends. The CDR3 nucleotides are TGCAGTGCGCAGGACACCGATAGCAATCAGCCCCAGTACTTC. Its protein is CSAQDTDSNQPQYF.

This clonotype was detected a few times. The chain links TRBV20-1 to TRBJ1-6; TRBD1 matches 8 bases. The CDR3 has 16 amino acids. Germline V gives CDR1 DFQATT, CDR2 SNEGSKA (reference sequence). J gave up 10 bases and V 1 base, and 12 bases lay outside the gene matches. For the CDR3, the DNA is TGCAGTGCTAGAGCCAGGGGGCCGGTTATAAACTCACCCCTCCACTTT. Amino acid sequence: CSARARGPVINSPLHF.

The chain has TRBV10-3 and TRBJ2-6, with D uncertain. CDR1 ENHRY and CDR2 SYGVKD come from the germline V gene. The CDR3 runs 13 residues. V was trimmed by 3 bases and J by 10 bases, leaving 10 bases between them. The CDR3 region is CAISDKLMNVLTF. CDR3 DNA: TGTGCCATCAGTGATAAGTTAATGAACGTCCTGACTTTC.

The sample holds many counts of this clonotype. The J gene is TRBJ2-7, the V gene TRBV2; D unresolved. Germline V gene data show CDR1 as SNHLY and CDR2 as FYNNEI. The CDR3 covers 12 residues. V lost 7 bases to trimming and J lost 0 bases, with 7 bases between them. CDR3 amino acids: CASTATSYEQYF. The CDR3 DNA reads TGTGCCAGCACCGCCACCTCCTACGAGCAGTACTTC.

At least ten counts were recorded for this clonotype. V gene TRBV4-1 combines with J gene TRBJ1-1; possibly TRBD1 for D (6 bases). From germline, CDR1 is MGHRA and CDR2 YSYEKL. Trimming pared 2 bases from V and 0 bases from J, leaving 10 bases between. This CDR3 has 15 amino acids. CDR3 amino acids: CASSQLTGMNTEAFF. Written as DNA, the CDR3 is TGCGCCAGCAGCCAACTAACAGGGATGAACACTGAAGCTTTCTTT.

The chain is built from TRBV12-3 or TRBV12-4 and TRBJ1-2; 7 bases match TRBD1. J was trimmed by 4 bases and V by 6 bases; bases with no gene match: 14. The CDR3 covers 16 residues. CDR3: CASRQTGTAISYGYTF. CDR3 nucleotides: TGTGCCAGCAGGCAAACAGGGACAGCTATCTCCTATGGCTACACCTTC.

Notes on this clonotype: A read error is possible here, since a much larger clone lies one base away. J is TRBJ1-6 and V is TRBV19; no clear D gene. In germline, CDR1 is LNHDA, CDR2 SQIVND (reference sequence). CDR3 size: 13 residues. This chain's CDR3 is CASSIGFGSPLRF. The CDR3 DNA follows: TGTGCCAGTAGTATAGGGTTCGGTTCACCCCTCCGCTTT.

This clonotype was counted once. This CDR3 reads CASMGGDFHETQYF. The CDR3 DNA sequence: TGTGCCAGTATGGGGGGGGACTTCCATGAGACCCAGTACTTC. V gene TRBV10-3 combines with J gene TRBJ2-5; 7 nucleotides match TRBD2. The CDR3 is made up of 14 amino acids. Trimming cost V 10 bases and J 5 bases; bases outside gene matches: 13. The V gene's germline CDR1 is ENHRY and CDR2 SYGVKD.

This clonotype has only a few counts. V and J are TRBV2 and TRBJ2-1; 7 nucleotides align to TRBD1. The CDR3 has 13 amino acids. V was clipped by 7 bases and J by 9 bases; unmatched bases: 9. Germline-derived CDR1 and CDR2 are SNHLY and FYNNEI. The CDR3 here is CASTRDRELEQFF. The CDR3 DNA reads TGTGCCAGCACCCGGGACAGAGAACTTGAGCAGTTCTTC.

This clonotype was seen ten or more times. V and J are TRBV6-1 and TRBJ1-5; 9 bases are a match to TRBD1. CDR1 and CDR2 from the germline V gene are MNHNS and SASEGT. The CDR3 is 15 residues long. The V gene end was trimmed by 4 bases and the J gene end by 3 bases; junction bases not matched to a gene: 4. CDR3 coding DNA: TGTGCCAGCAGTGCGGGACAGGGAGCCAATCAGCCCCAGCATTTT. Its protein is CASSAGQGANQPQHF.

As concerns this clonotype: Possible read error: a much larger clone is one base away. The V gene is TRBV6-1, the J gene TRBJ1-2; D gene ambiguous. V was shortened by 4 bases and J by 5 bases, with 5 bases between the two germline ends. Germline CDR1 and CDR2: MNHNS and SASEGT. This CDR3 is 11 amino acids long. CDR3: CASSGWYGYTF. The DNA for the CDR3 is TGTGCCAGCAGTGGTTGGTATGGCTACACCTTC.

There are a few counts of this clonotype. This sequence joins TRBV29-1 and TRBJ2-3; D unresolved. V lost 8 bases and J 0 bases, leaving 12 bases between the germline ends. The CDR3 contains 13 residues. Germline V gives CDR1 SQVTM, CDR2 ANQGSEA. CDR3 coding DNA: TGCAGCCACCTAGGTCGGAGCACAGATACGCAGTATTTT. Its translation: CSHLGRSTDTQYF.

This clonotype came up many times. This chain joins TRBV12-3 or TRBV12-4 and TRBJ2-7; no clear D gene. CDR3 size: 14 residues. The V end lost 2 bases, the J end lost 1 base, and 9 bases lay between the germline ends. CDR3 coding DNA: TGTGCCAGCAGTTTAATGGTAGGGTCCTACGAGCAGTACTTC. It is translated as CASSLMVGSYEQYF.

The chain joins TRBV7-3 to TRBJ1-6, with 8 bases fitting TRBD1. The CDR3 sequence is 14 residues long. Trimming cost V 9 bases and J 5 bases; bases outside gene matches: 6. The V gene's germline CDR1 is SGHTA and CDR2 FQGTGA. The CDR3 loop reads CASSQTGDNSPLHF. The CDR3 region has the DNA TGTGCCAGTAGCCAGACAGGGGATAATTCACCCCTCCACTTT.

The table lists this clonotype with many counts. This chain uses TRBV10-3 with TRBJ1-5, with 8 bases lining up with TRBD1. The CDR3 is 14 residues long. Per the germline V gene, CDR1 is ENHRY and CDR2 is SYGVKD. Germline trimming cut 10 bases from V and 0 bases from J; bases unmatched to any gene: 5. For the CDR3, the DNA is TGTGCCACCCGGACAGGGTATAGCAATCAGCCCCAGCATTTT. Residues: CATRTGYSNQPQHF.

The chain employs TRBV9 and TRBJ2-7; D gene unclear. Germline V gene sequence: CDR1 SGDLS, CDR2 YYNGEE. The CDR3 consists of 12 residues. V was trimmed by 1 base and J by 7 bases, leaving 9 bases between them. DNA of the CDR3: TGTGCCAGCAGCGTAAAGGAGAGGGAGCAGTACTTC. Protein: CASSVKEREQYF.

This clonotype was detected ten times or more. The chain links TRBV5-1 to TRBJ1-1, with 8 bases identical to TRBD1. V lost 3 bases to trimming and J lost 1 base; unmatched junction nucleotides: 11. CDR3 length equals 17 residues. Looked up from germline, CDR1 is SGHRS and CDR2 is YFSETQ. As DNA, the CDR3 is TGCGCCAGCAGCTCTGAACAGGGGGTCGTTTGGAACACTGAAGCTTTCTTT. It translates to CASSSEQGVVWNTEAFF.

This chain connects TRBV20-1 to TRBJ2-3; no definite D call. V dropped 1 base and J dropped 3 bases, with 14 bases sitting between them. CDR1 is DFQATT, CDR2 SNEGSKA, per germline (reference sequence). This CDR3 has 15 amino acids. CDR3: CSARVRNSQTDTQYF. DNA of the CDR3: TGCAGTGCTAGAGTAAGGAACAGCCAAACAGATACGCAGTATTTT.

Ten or more counts support this clonotype. The chain employs TRBV29-1 and TRBJ2-7, with no clear D. The CDR3 length is 11 residues. Deletions cut 0 bases from V and 7 bases from J, with 7 bases between. Germline CDR1 reads SQVTM; CDR2 reads ANQGSEA. CDR3 sequence: CSVEDRPEQYF. The CDR3 nucleotides read TGCAGCGTTGAAGACCGTCCGGAGCAGTACTTC.

This clonotype turned up a few times. The rearrangement links TRBV5-1 to TRBJ1-1; D might be TRBD1 (5 bases). V shed 4 bases and J shed 6 bases, with 19 bases lying between them. There are 15 residues in the CDR3. CDR1 SGHRS and CDR2 YFSETQ come from the germline V gene. The DNA for the CDR3 is TGCGCCAGCAGCCCCCCCGTCCCACAGGTCCCTGAAGCTTTCTTT. It translates to CASSPPVPQVPEAFF.

V gene TRBV9 combines with J gene TRBJ2-3; 7 bases agree with TRBD2. This CDR3 spans 16 amino acids. Unmatched junction bases numbered 12, after V lost 3 bases and J lost 5 bases. Germline V gives CDR1 SGDLS, CDR2 YYNGEE. The CDR3 region is CASSAPRGEGGDTQYF. CDR3 sequence (DNA): TGTGCCAGCAGCGCCCCACGGGGGGAAGGCGGAGATACGCAGTATTTT.

The sample holds many counts of this clonotype. The chain has TRBV24-1 and TRBJ1-1, with D hard to call. The V gene lost 4 bases and the J gene lost 1 base, with 6 bases spanning the gap. Germline CDR1 KGHDR, CDR2 SFDVKD. This CDR3 has 13 residues. CDR3 sequence (DNA): TGTGCCACCAGTGACCCGCAGAACACTGAAGCTTTCTTT. Amino acid sequence: CATSDPQNTEAFF.

This clonotype turned up a few times. The chain employs TRBV9 and TRBJ2-5; 7 bases are shared with TRBD2. There are 14 residues in the CDR3. Germline lookup yields CDR1 SGDLS and CDR2 YYNGEE. V lost 1 base to trimming and J lost 5 bases; unmatched junction nucleotides: 5. The CDR3 protein is CASSVSGGGETQYF. CDR3 bases: TGTGCCAGCAGCGTATCTGGGGGGGGTGAGACCCAGTACTTC.

The chain is built from TRBV20-1 and TRBJ2-1, with D possibly matching TRBD1 (6 bases). Looked up from germline, CDR1 is DFQATT and CDR2 is SNEGSKA (reference sequence). The V end lost 1 base, the J end lost 0 bases, and 7 bases lay between the germline ends. CDR3 size: 14 residues. CDR3 protein: CSARGDTSYNEQFF. The DNA for the CDR3 is TGCAGTGCTAGAGGGGACACCTCCTACAATGAGCAGTTCTTC.

The V and J genes are TRBV7-9 and TRBJ1-2, with 9 bases fitting TRBD1. The V gene's germline CDR1 is SEHNR and CDR2 FQNEAQ (reference sequence). V was clipped by 3 bases and J by 3 bases; unmatched bases: 17. This CDR3 has 19 amino acids. CDR3: CASSLRPKNRQGGDYGYTF. DNA for the CDR3: TGTGCCAGCAGCTTGCGGCCAAAAAACCGACAGGGGGGGGACTATGGCTACACCTTC. The full variable domain, completed using reference TRBV7-9 and TRBJ1-2, is DTGVSQNPRHKITKRGQNVTFRCDPISEHNRLYWYRQTLGQGPEFLTYFQNEAQLEKSRLLSDRFSAERPKGSFSTLEIQRTEQGDSAMYLCASSLRPKNRQGGDYGYTFGSGTRLTVV.